This T cell receptor (beta chain) was profiled in a study of T-cell memory formation after mild COVID-19. Study findings and constraints: Contracting CD4+ clones sat mainly in CM and EM; CD8+ in EMRA.

Constant-segment primers were used for 5'RACE, and the resulting TCR alpha and TCR beta cDNA libraries carried sample barcodes and UMIs. TCRdb reprocessed the 5' RACE reads via MiXCR and lists one record per CDR3 protein. Altogether about 560,000 distinct CDR3 sequences are present, 15% to 20% being singletons, with the ten largest covering around 12%. Details on this clonotype: The antigen remains unidentified.

The J segment lost 6 bases and the V segment lost 3 bases, leaving 13 bases of the junction unmatched. Germline values: CDR1 LGHNA, CDR2 YSLEER. The CDR3 spans 17 residues. The source of this sequence is an adult woman who had mild COVID-19 (a few samples of this study predate the infection). Cell type and time point are not known. The chain carries TRBV4-3 and TRBJ2-3, with 9 bases fitting TRBD1. Sequencing input: PBMCs or a T cell subset sorted from them (not recorded which). DNA for the CDR3: TGCGCCAGCAGCCACCCCACAGGGACAGGGAGTACGGATACGCAGTATTTT. This sequence encodes CASSHPTGTGSTDTQYF.